This is a list of T cell receptor beta chains from one sample in a study of blood T cell repertoires in COVID-19. TCRdb's table, derived via immunoSEQ multiplex PCR, lists solely in-frame clones and lacks some. The sample has over 50,000 clones, approximately 90% seen once; the top ten hold approximately 2.6%. What was sequenced was peripheral blood. Receptors originate from a man older than 75 with acute or convalescent COVID-19. The CDR3 runs from the conserved cysteine through the conserved F or W. D genes are given only for firm matches. A clone size is listed for some rows: how often the clone was seen (once, few, many), or a class if it is expanded.

V,J,D,size,DNA,CDR3
TRBV7-2,TRBJ1-4,NA,few,TGTGCCAGCAGCTTGGACAGCGTCGGGGAAAAACTGTTTTTT,CASSLDSVGEKLFF
TRBV5-5,TRBJ2-7,NA,NA,TGTGCCAGCAGCCTGACAGAGTTCTACGAGCAGTACTTC,CASSLTEFYEQYF
TRBV7-8,TRBJ1-1,NA,NA,TGTGCCAGCAGACCGCAATCCCCCGGAGAGGCTTTCTTT,CASRPQSPGEAFF
TRBV3-1/TRBV3-2,TRBJ1-6,NA,NA,TGTGCCAGCAGCCAGGGACACAGCTCCTATAATTCACCCCTCCACTTT,CASSQGHSSYNSPLHF
TRBV7-9,TRBJ1-2,TRBD1,NA,TGTGCCAGCAGCCCTGGGACAGGGGCCGTTGGGGGCTACACCTTC,CASSPGTGAVGGYTF
TRBV9,TRBJ1-3,NA,once,TGTGCCAGCAGCCTAGGAGACTCCCGCTCTGGAAACACCATATATTTT,CASSLGDSRSGNTIYF
TRBV5-1,TRBJ2-3,NA,NA,TGCGCCAGCAGCTTGGTTGGGCGACGCACAGATACGCAGTATTTT,CASSLVGRRTDTQYF
TRBV7-2,TRBJ1-6,TRBD1,NA,TGTGCCAGCAGCTTTGCCCCGACAGGGAGTAATTCACCCCTCCACTTT,CASSFAPTGSNSPLHF
TRBV6-5,TRBJ1-3,NA,NA,TGTGCCAGCAGTTTCAGGAGGTCTGGAAACACCATATATTTT,CASSFRRSGNTIYF
TRBV6-5,TRBJ2-7,NA,NA,TGTGCCAGCAGTTTAGGACTCTTATACGAGCAGTACTTC,CASSLGLLYEQYF
TRBV5-1,TRBJ1-4,TRBD1,NA,TGCGCCAGCGCATCCGGGACAGCTAATGAAAAACTGTTTTTT,CASASGTANEKLFF
TRBV28,TRBJ2-3,TRBD1,NA,TGTGCCAGCAGTCCAGGGGGAGATACGCAGTATTTT,CASSPGGDTQYF
TRBV19,TRBJ1-5,NA,NA,TGTGCCAGTACCTTGGGTGGCAGGGAGGTTGATCAGCCCCAGCATTTT,CASTLGGREVDQPQHF
TRBV5-4,TRBJ1-1,NA,NA,TGTGCCAGCAGCTACGGGGGGGGCCAGAACACTGAAGCTTTCTTT,CASSYGGGQNTEAFF
TRBV7-9,TRBJ2-7,TRBD1,NA,TGTGCCAGCAGCGGTTGGGACAGGGGAACCTACGAGCAGTACTTC,CASSGWDRGTYEQYF
TRBV11-2,TRBJ1-5,TRBD1,NA,TGTGCCAGCAGCTTAGATTATAAGGGGGCAAGCAATCAGCCCCAGCATTTT,CASSLDYKGASNQPQHF